Listed here are 30 T cell receptor beta chains from one sample, sequenced in a study of regulatory T cells in long-lasting Graves disease. Sequencing libraries for TCR beta were prepared with iRepertoire HTBI primers and Arm-PCR of CDR3 regions. TCRdb fed the multiplex PCR reads into MiXCR, producing one record per CDR3 protein. Among about 430,000 distinct CDR3 sequences listed, 15% were seen once. Indicated time point: newly diagnosed GD, antithyroid drugs for less than 3 months. RNA extracted from PBMCs served as the sequencing template. This same sample was also part of a study on T cells in Graves' hyperthyroidism and ophthalmopathy.

The sequenced sample was peripheral blood mononuclear cells (PBMCs), obtained at new diagnosis, from a patient treated with antithyroid drugs. Every receptor here comes from a woman aged 40 to 50 with Graves disease.

Many counts were recorded for this clonotype. The genes are TRBV27 and TRBJ2-2, with D possibly called TRBD1 or TRBD2 (5 bases each). The germline CDR1 and CDR2 sequences are MNHEY and SMNVEV (reference sequence). V was cut by 5 bases and J by 6 bases, with 19 bases left in between. The CDR3 has 16 residues. As DNA, the CDR3 is TGTGCCAGCAGTACCACAGGCTCGCGCGGGTCCGGGGAGCTGTTTTTT. Amino acids: CASSTTGSRGSGELFF.

This clonotype was seen at least ten times. The rearrangement uses TRBV28 and TRBJ2-1; D unresolved. V dropped 4 bases and J dropped 3 bases, with 13 bases sitting between them. The CDR3 sequence is 15 residues long. Germline V gene lookup returns CDR1 MDHEN and CDR2 SYDVKM. Here the CDR3 reads CASSSDGSLYNEQFF. CDR3 nucleotides: TGTGCCAGCAGTTCGGACGGGTCCCTCTACAATGAGCAGTTCTTC.

This clonotype was found a few times. The rearrangement links TRBV7-9 to TRBJ2-1; possible D gene TRBD1, 6 bases. Germline loops: CDR1 SEHNR, CDR2 FQNEAQ (reference sequence). The ends were cut back, 5 bases at V and 10 bases at J, with 24 bases in the middle. CDR3 length: 16 amino acids. Here the CDR3 reads CASSPSPPIDRQEQFF. The CDR3 bases are TGTGCCAGCAGCCCCTCCCCCCCGATAGACAGGCAAGAGCAGTTCTTC.

This clonotype was counted many times. The chain is built from TRBV11-2 and TRBJ2-1, with D perhaps TRBD1 or TRBD2 (5 bases each). The length of the CDR3 is 16 residues. The V and J ends lost 4 bases and 7 bases respectively, with 20 bases between them. Germline CDR1 is SGHAT and CDR2 is FQNNGV. The CDR3 sequence: CASSSNRGPRANEQFF. CDR3 nucleotide sequence: TGTGCCAGCAGCTCAAACCGGGGCCCTAGGGCGAATGAGCAGTTCTTC. The complete variable domain, with remaining parts taken from reference TRBV11-2 and TRBJ2-1, reads EAGVAQSPRYKIIEKRQSVAFWCNPISGHATLYWYQQILGQGPKLLIQFQNNGVVDDSQLPKDRFSAERLKGVDSTLKIQPAKLEDSAVYLCASSSNRGPRANEQFFGPGTRLTVL.

This clonotype was seen ten or more times. V gene TRBV7-9 combines with J gene TRBJ2-3, with D unresolved. The germline V gene encodes CDR1 SEHNR and CDR2 FQNEAQ (reference sequence). This CDR3 contains 12 residues. The V gene lost 6 bases and the J gene lost 3 bases, with 7 bases spanning the gap. CDR3 loop: CASSLLTDTQYF. CDR3 nucleotide sequence: TGTGCCAGCAGTTTATTAACAGATACGCAGTATTTT. Looking up the rest from reference TRBV7-9 and TRBJ2-3 gives the full variable domain: DTGVSQNPRHKITKRGQNVTFRCDPISEHNRLYWYRQTLGQGPEFLTYFQNEAQLEKSRLLSDRFSAERPKGSFSTLEIQRTEQGDSAMYLCASSLLTDTQYFGPGTRLTVL.

This clonotype was recorded many times. CDR3 nucleotide sequence: TGTGCCACCAGTGATTTCGGTAGCGGGAGCTACAATGAGCAGTTCTTC. This sequence encodes CATSDFGSGSYNEQFF. V gene TRBV24-1 combines with J gene TRBJ2-1; 9 bases are shared with TRBD2. Trimming removed 1 base from V and 3 bases from J; junction bases left unmatched: 3. Germline V gives CDR1 KGHDR, CDR2 SFDVKD. The CDR3 runs 16 residues.

The chain links TRBV28 to TRBJ2-3; the D is unclear. With 7 bases removed from V and 1 base from J, the gap between germline ends came to 21 bases. In germline, CDR1 is MDHEN, CDR2 SYDVKM. The length of the CDR3 is 17 residues. In nucleotides, the CDR3 is TGTGCCAGCACCTCAGTGCGGCTTATACAAGGCACAGATACGCAGTATTTT. It codes for CASTSVRLIQGTDTQYF.

V and J are TRBV6-2 or TRBV6-3 and TRBJ2-3; D uncertain. The CDR3 has 14 amino acids. Deletions cut 0 bases from V and 2 bases from J, with 6 bases between. Germline CDR1 reads MNHEY; CDR2 reads SVGEGT. The CDR3: CASSYSTITDTQYF. The CDR3, as DNA: TGTGCCAGCAGTTACTCAACCATCACAGATACGCAGTATTTT.

A single count supports this clonotype. Since no conserved phenylalanine or tryptophan closes the CDR3, a read error is the likely cause. The genes are TRBV6-2 or TRBV6-3 and TRBJ1-5, with a weak D call TRBD1 (5 bases). The V gene's germline CDR1 is MNHEY and CDR2 SVGEGT. The V and J ends lost 8 bases and 0 bases respectively, with 20 bases between them. The CDR3 runs to 17 residues. The CDR3 DNA sequence: TGTGCCAGCCACTCTTTAACGGGGGATTATAGCAATCAGCCCCAGCATTCT. This translates into CASHSLTGDYSNQPQHS.

This clonotype was observed at least ten times. The chain carries TRBV12-3 or TRBV12-4 and TRBJ2-7; weak D call: TRBD1 (6 bases). V dropped 6 bases and J dropped 1 base, with 16 bases sitting between them. CDR3 length: 15 amino acids. The CDR3 nucleotides read TGTGCCAGCAGCCGAGGGGGTCTCTTGTCCTACGAGCAGTACTTC. This gives the protein CASSRGGLLSYEQYF.

This clonotype was detected only a few times. The CDR3 coding sequence is TGTGCCAGTAGTAAGGGTACCGGGACTAGCTACAATGAGCAGTTCTTC. Its translation: CASSKGTGTSYNEQFF. The chain combines TRBV19 with TRBJ2-1; 8 bases line up with TRBD2. With V trimmed by 4 bases and J by 3 bases, 8 bases remained unmatched. CDR3 size: 16 residues. Looked up from germline, CDR1 is LNHDA and CDR2 is SQIVND (reference sequence).

The sample holds many counts of this clonotype. The rearrangement uses TRBV2 and TRBJ1-2; D might be TRBD1 (5 bases). Germline CDR1 and CDR2: SNHLY and FYNNEI. The V and J ends lost 0 bases and 7 bases respectively, with 15 bases between them. This CDR3 has 15 amino acids. CDR3 in DNA: TGTGCCAGCAGTGAAGCACGGGGGTCCTTCGGTGGCTACACCTTC. Translated, it gives CASSEARGSFGGYTF.

V and J are TRBV3-1 and TRBJ1-2, with D perhaps TRBD1 (6 bases). The CDR3 runs 14 residues. The V gene's germline CDR1 is LGHDT and CDR2 YNNKEL (reference sequence). Trimming removed 1 base from V and 7 bases from J, with 13 bases in between. CDR3 in DNA: TGTGCCAGCAGCCAAGGGAGGGGGAGTGGTGGCTACACCTTC. Protein: CASSQGRGSGGYTF.

The table lists this clonotype with many counts. The genes are TRBV13 and TRBJ2-7; the match to TRBD2 covers 10 bases. The length of the CDR3 is 15 residues. V lost 2 bases and J lost 5; bases outside the gene matches: 6. The germline V gene has CDR1 PRHDT and CDR2 FYEKMQ (reference sequence). Here the CDR3 reads CASSLIAGGPNEQYF. The CDR3 DNA sequence: TGTGCCAGCAGCTTAATAGCGGGAGGTCCCAACGAGCAGTACTTC.

This clonotype was counted only a few times. V usage is TRBV19 and J usage is TRBJ1-6; unclear D gene. This CDR3 comprises 16 residues. CDR1 is LNHDA and CDR2 is SQIVND in the germline V gene (reference sequence). Trimming removed 7 bases from V and 7 bases from J, with 20 bases in between. The CDR3 is CASTTPGGSGNSPLHF. The CDR3 bases are TGTGCCAGTACTACCCCCGGCGGCAGCGGGAATTCACCCCTCCACTTT.

Comments on this clonotype: This may stem from a read error, because a much larger clone lies one nucleotide away. The CDR3 reads CACSLDALGALFF. In DNA form, the CDR3 reads TGTGCCTGCAGTTTGGACGCTTTAGGAGCGTTGTTTTTT. J is TRBJ2-2 and V is TRBV11-3, with no clear D. This CDR3 spans 13 amino acids. Looked up from germline, CDR1 is SGHNT and CDR2 is YENEEA.

This sequence joins TRBV4-1 and TRBJ2-1; no clear D. The CDR3 has 15 amino acids. Trimming removed 2 bases at V and 15 bases at J, with 23 bases between. CDR1 MGHRA and CDR2 YSYEKL come from the germline V gene. The CDR3 reads CASSQPRQIERSRFF. The DNA of the CDR3 is TGCGCCAGCAGCCAACCCCGCCAAATAGAGAGGAGCCGGTTCTTC.

The V call is TRBV5-1, the J call TRBJ1-2, with 9 nucleotides matching TRBD1. The germline V gene has CDR1 SGHRS and CDR2 YFSETQ. CDR3 length: 15 amino acids. After removal of 2 bases from V and 2 bases from J, the junction contained 4 bases not matched to a gene. The CDR3 loop reads CASSFRTGANYGYTF. The CDR3 nucleotides are TGCGCCAGCAGCTTTCGGACAGGGGCGAACTATGGCTACACCTTC.

This clonotype was seen repeatedly, ten times or more. One end of the junction varies from germline; a read error may be responsible. V and J are TRBV12-3 or TRBV12-4 and TRBJ2-7, with a tentative D call TRBD2 (6 bases). This CDR3 region has 12 residues. The CDR3 DNA reads as TGTGCCAACAGTGAGCACGGGGGCGAGCAGTACTTC. Its protein is CANSEHGGEQYF.

This clonotype has ten or more counts. V and J are TRBV5-6 and TRBJ2-7, with 10 bases identical to TRBD2. The trim removed 2 bases at V and 3 bases at J, leaving 5 bases unmatched. From germline, CDR1 is SGHDT and CDR2 YYEEEE. The CDR3 runs to 15 residues. CDR3 in amino acids: CASSLGLAVFYEQYF. In DNA, the CDR3 is TGTGCCAGCAGCTTAGGACTAGCGGTCTTCTACGAGCAGTACTTC.

As regards this clonotype: This may stem from a read error, because a much larger clone lies one nucleotide away. This chain connects TRBV11-2 to TRBJ2-1; 11 bases fit TRBD2. There are 18 residues in the CDR3. Germline V gene data show CDR1 as SGHAT and CDR2 as FQNNGV. The CDR3 is CASSSGTSGRGSYDEQFF. DNA for the CDR3: TGTGCCAGCAGCTCTGGGACTAGCGGAAGGGGCTCCTACGATGAGCAGTTCTTC. The full variable domain, rest sourced from reference TRBV11-2 and TRBJ2-1, is EAGVAQSPRYKIIEKRQSVAFWCNPISGHATLYWYQQILGQGPKLLIQFQNNGVVDDSQLPKDRFSAERLKGVDSTLKIQPAKLEDSAVYLCASSSGTSGRGSYDEQFFGPGTRLTVL.

This clonotype was seen repeatedly, ten times or more. The genes are TRBV12-5 and TRBJ2-5; D gene uncertain. Germline CDR1 reads LGHNT; CDR2 reads FRNRAP. Trimming took off 5 bases at V and 2 bases at J, with 12 bases between the two ends. There are 14 residues in the CDR3. The CDR3 DNA follows: TGTGCTAGTGGTCCTCAGAGTGCGCAAGAGACCCAGTACTTC. Translation: CASGPQSAQETQYF.

This clonotype was seen at least ten times. The chain links TRBV20-1 to TRBJ1-1, with no clear D. Trimming took off 8 bases at V and 4 bases at J, with 14 bases between the two ends. CDR3 size: 12 residues. CDR1 is DFQATT, CDR2 SNEGSKA, per germline (reference sequence). The CDR3 region is CSKAGEGTEAFF. CDR3 bases: TGCAGTAAAGCGGGAGAGGGCACTGAAGCTTTCTTT.

A word on this clonotype: Being one base from a much bigger clone, this may be a read error. No conserved phenylalanine or tryptophan ends this CDR3, so it is likely a read error. The chain employs TRBV2 and TRBJ1-5; weak D call: TRBD1 (6 bases). The CDR3 spans 14 residues. From germline, CDR1 is SNHLY and CDR2 FYNNEI. Trimming took 6 bases from V and 5 from J, leaving 14 bases between them. CDR3 region: CASSKQGKDQPQHS. CDR3 sequence (DNA): TGTGCCAGCAGCAAACAGGGAAAGGATCAGCCCCAGCATTCT.

This clonotype was counted once. Because it lacks the conserved phenylalanine or tryptophan at the end, this CDR3 is likely a read error. Because the CDR3's place on the DNA is in doubt, the DNA is left out and the CDR3 is given as listed by TCRdb. This sequence joins TRBV7-8 and TRBJ2-4; TRBD1, the D gene given by the table, was not confirmed from the DNA. The CDR3 is 11 amino acids long, termini counted. Germline V CDR1 and CDR2: SGHVS, FQNEAQ. CDR3 region: CASSLAEGGTG.

J is TRBJ2-7 and V is TRBV6-2 or TRBV6-3; perhaps TRBD2 as D (5 bases). V was cut by 0 bases and J by 3 bases, with 9 bases left in between. The CDR3 length is 14 residues. Germline V gene data show CDR1 as MNHEY and CDR2 as SVGEGT. The CDR3 DNA is TGTGCCAGCAGTTACTCGTCAGGAGGCTACGAGCAGTACTTC. It codes for CASSYSSGGYEQYF.

This clonotype was recorded a few times. The J gene is TRBJ1-1, the V gene TRBV25-1, with TRBD1 matching 8 bases. The trim removed 3 bases at V and 1 base at J, leaving 4 bases unmatched. The CDR3 is made up of 15 amino acids. Germline-derived CDR1 and CDR2 are MGHDK and SYGVNS. Here the CDR3 DNA reads TGTGCCAGCAGTGATCCCGGGACAGGGAACACTGAAGCTTTCTTT. Translation gives CASSDPGTGNTEAFF.

This clonotype was observed a handful of times. V and J are TRBV28 and TRBJ1-1; tentative D call: TRBD1 (6 bases). This CDR3 spans 18 amino acids. The V end was cut by 1 base, the J end by 2 bases, with 20 bases between. Germline CDR1 is MDHEN and CDR2 is SYDVKM. CDR3 residues: CASSLFRGAGEFNTEAFF. CDR3 nucleotides: TGTGCCAGCAGTTTATTCAGAGGGGCAGGGGAATTTAACACTGAAGCTTTCTTT. Full variable domain (outside the CDR3, taken from reference TRBV28 and TRBJ1-1): DVKVTQSSRYLVKRTGEKVFLECVQDMDHENMFWYRQDPGLGLRLIYFSYDVKMKEKGDIPEGYSVSREKKERFSLILESASTNQTSMYLCASSLFRGAGEFNTEAFFGQGTRLTVV.

With respect to this clonotype: A single base separates this from a much larger clone, so it may be a read error. The genes are TRBV6-2 or TRBV6-3 and TRBJ2-3; D gene ambiguous. Germline CDR1 is MNHEY and CDR2 is SVGEGT. Trimming removed 5 bases from V and 11 bases from J, with 14 bases in between. The CDR3 runs to 12 residues. The CDR3 spells CASSQDPYQQYF. CDR3 coding DNA: TGTGCCAGCAGTCAAGACCCCTACCAGCAGTATTTT.

A few counts support this clonotype. This chain joins TRBV7-2 and TRBJ1-1; D not resolved. V was clipped by 5 bases and J by 0 bases, with 10 bases between them. The CDR3 extends over 14 amino acids. Germline CDR1 and CDR2: SGHTA and FQGNSA. In DNA, the CDR3 is TGTGCCAGCAGCCTAAGGCGGTTGAACACTGAAGCTTTCTTT. This sequence encodes CASSLRRLNTEAFF.